This record looks at one T cell receptor (beta chain) sequence and its context. This sample stems from a study of PD-1 blockade in mismatch repair-deficient tumors. Unmatched junction bases numbered 12, after V lost 7 bases and J lost 5 bases. The CDR3 is made up of 15 amino acids. CDR1 and CDR2 (germline): SGDLS, YYNGEE. Measured with immunoSEQ multiplex PCR; TCRdb has only the in-frame clones, and not every one. The repertoire holds 100,000 or so clones, with 65% to 85% as singletons. The sequence was obtained from an adult with mismatch repair-deficient cancer. This specimen consisted of peripheral blood, obtained roughly 36 weeks after starting pembrolizumab. The chain is built from TRBV9 and TRBJ2-5; 9 nucleotides agree with TRBD1. For the CDR3, the DNA is TGTGCCAGCGCGGAGGTAGGGACAGGGAGGGAGACCCAGTACTTC. Its translation is CASAEVGTGRETQYF. Drawing the rest from reference TRBV9 and TRBJ2-5, the complete variable domain is DSGVTQTPKHLITATGQRVTLRCSPRSGDLSVYWYQQSLDQGLQFLIQYYNGEERAKGNILERFSAQQFPDLHSELNLSSLELGDSALYFCASAEVGTGRETQYFGPGTRLLVL.